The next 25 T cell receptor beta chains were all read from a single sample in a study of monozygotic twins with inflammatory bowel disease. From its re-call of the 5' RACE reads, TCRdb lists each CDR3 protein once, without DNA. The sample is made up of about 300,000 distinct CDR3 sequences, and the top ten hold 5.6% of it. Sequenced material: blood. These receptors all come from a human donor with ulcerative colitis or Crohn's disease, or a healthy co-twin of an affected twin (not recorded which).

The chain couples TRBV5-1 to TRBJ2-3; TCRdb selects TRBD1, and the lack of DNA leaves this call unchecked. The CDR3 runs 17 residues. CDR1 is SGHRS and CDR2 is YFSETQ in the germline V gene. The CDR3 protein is CASSPAPGTQGTDTQYF.

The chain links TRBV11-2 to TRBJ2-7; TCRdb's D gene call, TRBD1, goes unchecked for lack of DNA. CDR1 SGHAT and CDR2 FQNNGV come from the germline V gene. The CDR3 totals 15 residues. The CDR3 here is CASSPQGAPGYEQYF.

The CDR3 protein is CSARSSGGNTIYF. The chain has TRBV20-1 and TRBJ1-3. Germline CDR1 DFQATT, CDR2 SNEGSKA (reference sequence). CDR3 length: 13 residues.

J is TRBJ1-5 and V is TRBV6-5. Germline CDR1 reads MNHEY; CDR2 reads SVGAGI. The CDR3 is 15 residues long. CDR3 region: CASSYRAVINQPQHF.

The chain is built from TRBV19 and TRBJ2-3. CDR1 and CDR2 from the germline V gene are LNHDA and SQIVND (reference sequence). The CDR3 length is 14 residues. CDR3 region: CASSVSWTADTQYF.

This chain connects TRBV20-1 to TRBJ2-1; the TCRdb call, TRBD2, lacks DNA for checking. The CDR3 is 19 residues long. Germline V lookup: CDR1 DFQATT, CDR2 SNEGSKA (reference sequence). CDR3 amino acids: CSALGDGREVTRTHNEQFF.

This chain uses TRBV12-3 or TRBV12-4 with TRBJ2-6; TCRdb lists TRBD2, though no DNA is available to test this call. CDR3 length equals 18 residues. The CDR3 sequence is CARPCWLAVKHGANVLTF.

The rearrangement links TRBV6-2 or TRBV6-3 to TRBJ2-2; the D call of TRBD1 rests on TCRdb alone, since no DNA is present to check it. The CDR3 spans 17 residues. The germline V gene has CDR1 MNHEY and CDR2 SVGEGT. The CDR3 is CASGLLPGGQSTGELFF.

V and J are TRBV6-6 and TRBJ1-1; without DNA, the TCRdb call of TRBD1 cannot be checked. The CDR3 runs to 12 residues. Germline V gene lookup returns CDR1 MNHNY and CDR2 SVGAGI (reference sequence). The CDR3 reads CASGQGNTEAFF.

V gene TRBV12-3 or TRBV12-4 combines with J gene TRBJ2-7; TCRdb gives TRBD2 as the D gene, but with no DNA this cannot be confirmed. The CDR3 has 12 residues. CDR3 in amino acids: CASGRATNEQYF.

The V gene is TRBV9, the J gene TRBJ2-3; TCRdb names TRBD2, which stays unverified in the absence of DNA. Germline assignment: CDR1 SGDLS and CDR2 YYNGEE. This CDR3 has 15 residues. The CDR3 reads CASSVTSGITDTQYF.

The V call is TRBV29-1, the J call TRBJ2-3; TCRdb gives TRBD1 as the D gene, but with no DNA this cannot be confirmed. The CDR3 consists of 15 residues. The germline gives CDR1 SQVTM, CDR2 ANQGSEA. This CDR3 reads CSVELNDRRVGTQYF.

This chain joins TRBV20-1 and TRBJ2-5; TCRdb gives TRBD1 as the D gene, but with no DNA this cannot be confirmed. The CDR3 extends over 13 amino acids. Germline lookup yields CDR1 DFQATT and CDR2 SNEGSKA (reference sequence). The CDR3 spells CSAGVQGKETQYF.

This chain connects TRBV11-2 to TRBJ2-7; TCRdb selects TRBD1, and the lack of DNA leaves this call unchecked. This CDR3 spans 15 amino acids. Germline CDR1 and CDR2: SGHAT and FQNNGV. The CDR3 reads CASSLNPSGVGEQYF.

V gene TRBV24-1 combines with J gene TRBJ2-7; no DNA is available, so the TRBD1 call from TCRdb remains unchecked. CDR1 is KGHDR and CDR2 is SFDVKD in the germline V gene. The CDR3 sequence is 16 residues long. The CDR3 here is CATSDSGTGGSYEQYF.

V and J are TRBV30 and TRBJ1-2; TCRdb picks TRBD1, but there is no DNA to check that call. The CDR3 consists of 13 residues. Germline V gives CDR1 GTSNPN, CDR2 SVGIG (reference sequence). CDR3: CAWYRDRPYGYTF.

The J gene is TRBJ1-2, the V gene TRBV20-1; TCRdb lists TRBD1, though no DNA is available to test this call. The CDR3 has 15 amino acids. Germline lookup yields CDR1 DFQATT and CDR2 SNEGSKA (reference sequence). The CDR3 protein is CSASGGTGGNYGYTF.

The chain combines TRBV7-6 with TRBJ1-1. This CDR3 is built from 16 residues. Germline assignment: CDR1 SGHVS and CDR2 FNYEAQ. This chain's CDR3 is CASSLRVGQVNTEAFF.

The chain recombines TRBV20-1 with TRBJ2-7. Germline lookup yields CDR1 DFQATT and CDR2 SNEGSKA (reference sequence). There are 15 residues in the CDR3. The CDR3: CSATKFKKGIYEQYF.

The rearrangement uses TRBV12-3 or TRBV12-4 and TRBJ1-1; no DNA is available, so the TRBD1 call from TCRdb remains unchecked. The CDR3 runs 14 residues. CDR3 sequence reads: CASSSRATNTEAFF.

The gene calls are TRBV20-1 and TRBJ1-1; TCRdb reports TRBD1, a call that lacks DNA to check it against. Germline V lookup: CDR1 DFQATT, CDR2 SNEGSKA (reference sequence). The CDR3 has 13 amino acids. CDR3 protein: CSATPDTNTEAFF.

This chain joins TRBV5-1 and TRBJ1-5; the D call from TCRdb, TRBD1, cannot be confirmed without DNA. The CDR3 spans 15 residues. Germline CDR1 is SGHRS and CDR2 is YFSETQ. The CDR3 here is CASSQGDSTNQPQHF.

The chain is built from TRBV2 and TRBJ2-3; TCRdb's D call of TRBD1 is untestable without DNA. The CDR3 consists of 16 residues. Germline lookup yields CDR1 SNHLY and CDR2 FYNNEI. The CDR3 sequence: CATGRRAGTHTDTQYF.

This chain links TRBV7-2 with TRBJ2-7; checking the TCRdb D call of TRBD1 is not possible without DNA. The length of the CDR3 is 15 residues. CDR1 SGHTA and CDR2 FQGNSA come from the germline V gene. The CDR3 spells CASSSVGAGGTEQYF.

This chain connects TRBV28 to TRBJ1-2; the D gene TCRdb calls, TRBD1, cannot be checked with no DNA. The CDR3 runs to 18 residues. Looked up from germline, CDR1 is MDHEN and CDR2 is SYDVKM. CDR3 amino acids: CASSLKRTGTGWSHGYTF.